The entry that follows covers one T cell receptor beta chain sequence. This sample was included in a study of shared clonotypes between healthy human individuals. Clones were read by immunoSEQ multiplex PCR, and TCRdb kept only the in-frame ones, dropping some. Of 2.3 million or so clones listed, 85% to 95% were seen once; the top ten hold about 0.37%. This CDR3 has 14 residues. CDR1 is LGHNA, CDR2 YNFKEQ, per germline. The trim removed 5 bases at V and 6 bases at J, leaving 7 bases unmatched. The TCR sequence derives from a man younger than 35 in good health. Some clones in this sample may be carry-over from other donors' samples. Sequenced input: naive CD4+ T cells from PBMCs. Subset defined: CD45RA+ positively selected. This rearrangement joins TRBV4-2 to TRBJ2-3, with 8 bases identical to TRBD1. Here the CDR3 DNA reads TGTGCCAGCAGCGGCCGGACAGGGTTTGATACGCAGTATTTT. It codes for CASSGRTGFDTQYF.